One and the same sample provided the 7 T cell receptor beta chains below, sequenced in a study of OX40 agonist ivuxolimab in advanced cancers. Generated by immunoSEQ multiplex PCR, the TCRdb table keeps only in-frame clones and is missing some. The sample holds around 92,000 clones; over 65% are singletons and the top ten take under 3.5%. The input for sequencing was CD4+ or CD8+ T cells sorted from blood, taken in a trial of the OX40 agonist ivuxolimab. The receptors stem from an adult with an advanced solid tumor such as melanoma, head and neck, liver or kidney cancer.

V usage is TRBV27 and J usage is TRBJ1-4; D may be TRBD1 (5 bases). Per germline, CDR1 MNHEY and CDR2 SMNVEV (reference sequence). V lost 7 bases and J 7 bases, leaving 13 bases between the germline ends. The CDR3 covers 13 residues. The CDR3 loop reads CASKWQGSEKLFF. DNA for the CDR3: TGTGCCAGCAAATGGCAGGGCAGTGAAAAACTGTTTTTT.

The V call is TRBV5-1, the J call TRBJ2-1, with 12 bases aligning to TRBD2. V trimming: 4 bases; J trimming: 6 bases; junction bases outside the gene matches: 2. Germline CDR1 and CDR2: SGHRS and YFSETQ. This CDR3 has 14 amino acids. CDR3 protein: CASSPGLAGNEQFF. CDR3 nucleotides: TGCGCCAGCAGCCCGGGACTAGCGGGCAATGAGCAGTTCTTC.

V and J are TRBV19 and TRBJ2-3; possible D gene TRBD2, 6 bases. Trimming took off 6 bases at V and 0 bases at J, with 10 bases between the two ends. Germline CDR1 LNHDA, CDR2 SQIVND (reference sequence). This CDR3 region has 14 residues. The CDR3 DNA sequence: TGTGCCAGTAGACCCAGCGGGAGCACAGATACGCAGTATTTT. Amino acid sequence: CASRPSGSTDTQYF.

Written as DNA, the CDR3 is TGTGCCAGCAGCCGAGACAGGCTGAACACTGAAGCTTTCTTT. It yields the protein CASSRDRLNTEAFF. The chain has TRBV7-2 and TRBJ1-1, with D perhaps TRBD1 (6 bases). The V gene's germline CDR1 is SGHTA and CDR2 FQGNSA. The V end was cut by 5 bases, the J end by 0 bases, with 10 bases between. The CDR3 consists of 14 residues.

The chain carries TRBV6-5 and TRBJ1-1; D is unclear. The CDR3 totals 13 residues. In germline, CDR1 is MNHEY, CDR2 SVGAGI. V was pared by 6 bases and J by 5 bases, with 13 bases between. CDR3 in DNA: TGTGCCAGCAGCCGCGGGGATGTTACTGAAGCTTTCTTT. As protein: CASSRGDVTEAFF.

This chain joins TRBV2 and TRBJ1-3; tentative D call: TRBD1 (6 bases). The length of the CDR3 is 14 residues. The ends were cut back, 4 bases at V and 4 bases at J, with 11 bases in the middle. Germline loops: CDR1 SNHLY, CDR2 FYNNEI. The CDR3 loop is CASSAFGQGNTIYF. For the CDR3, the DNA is TGTGCCAGCAGTGCCTTCGGACAGGGAAACACCATATATTTT. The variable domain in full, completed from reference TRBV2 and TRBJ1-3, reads EPEVTQTPSHQVTQMGQEVILRCVPISNHLYFYWYRQILGQKVEFLVSFYNNEISEKSEIFDDQFSVERPDGSNFTLKIRSTKLEDSAMYFCASSAFGQGNTIYFGEGSWLTVV.

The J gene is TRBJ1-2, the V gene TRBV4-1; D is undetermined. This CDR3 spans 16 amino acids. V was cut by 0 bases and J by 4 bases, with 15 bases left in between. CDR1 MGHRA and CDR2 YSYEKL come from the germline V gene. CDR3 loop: CASSQDQVTPTYGYTF. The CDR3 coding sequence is TGCGCCAGCAGCCAAGATCAGGTTACCCCGACCTATGGCTACACCTTC.